This TCR beta chain appears in the sequencing data of a study of blood T cell repertoires in COVID-19. Study information: Samples taken during acute and convalescent COVID-19 were collected in the United States, Italy and Spain. PBMCs, B-cell-depleted T cells, or T cells provided the cDNA or gDNA that made up the material.

Seattle patient enrollment occurred during active infection, with longitudinal follow-up thereafter. Germline CDR1 reads SGHRS; CDR2 reads YFSETQ. This CDR3 is 13 amino acids long. Trimming took 0 bases from V and 5 from J, leaving 8 bases between them. In the original workflow: The assay estimated nucleated cells by amplifying reference gene primers. The protocol was immunoSEQ multiplex PCR, while the TCRdb copy is restricted to in-frame clones and leaves out a portion. D and trimming come from the DNA, and the V and J calls and clone size come from that table. This table has 50,000 to 60,000 clones, around 81% appearing once.

The chain is built from TRBV5-1 and TRBJ1-1; the D gene is possibly TRBD1 (5 bases). The source of this sequence is a woman of 80 years or more with COVID-19, enrolled during active disease. The sequenced material came from peripheral blood. CDR3 in DNA: TGCGCCAGCAGCTTGGGACAGTCAACTGAAGCTTTCTTT. Residues: CASSLGQSTEAFF. Full variable domain (rest looked up from reference TRBV5-1 and TRBJ1-1): KAGVTQTPRYLIKTRGQQVTLSCSPISGHRSVSWYQQTPGQGLQFLFEYFSETQRNKGNFPGRFSGRQFSNSRSEMNVSTLELGDSALYLCASSLGQSTEAFFGQGTRLTVV.